Below, 30 T cell receptor beta chains from the same sample are listed, as sequenced in a study of shared clonotypes between healthy human individuals. CD45RO-negative CD8 cells positively selected for CCR7 made up the naive population, which excluded terminally differentiated effector memory CD45RA+ cells. The table came from immunoSEQ multiplex PCR; TCRdb's copy has only in-frame clones and leaves some out. The repertoire includes around 1,900,000 clones, 90% to 95% of them detected once, and around 1.8% sits in the top ten. The material sequenced was naive CD8+ T cells from PBMCs. All receptors derive from a young man in good health. Some clones in this sample may be carry-over from other donors' samples.

This clone turned up a few times. This chain uses TRBV27 with TRBJ1-1; 8 nucleotides match TRBD1. The junction had 9 bases not matched to a gene; V was cut back by 6 bases and J by 12 bases. The CDR3 contains 12 residues. From germline, CDR1 is MNHEY and CDR2 SMNVEV (reference sequence). CDR3 residues: CASRGQAGHSFF. The CDR3 DNA reads as TGTGCCAGCAGGGGACAGGCCGGTCACTCTTTCTTT.

This clone has a handful of counts. The sample holds other DNA sequences that translate to the same CDR3. The rearrangement uses TRBV5-4 and TRBJ2-7, with D hard to call. The CDR3 extends over 13 amino acids. Germline V gives CDR1 SGHNT, CDR2 YYREEE (reference sequence). Trimming removed 0 bases from V and 1 base from J, with 5 bases in between. CDR3 in DNA: TGTGCCAGCAGCTTGGATCGGTCCTACGAGCAGTACTTC. This translates into CASSLDRSYEQYF.

J is TRBJ2-5 and V is TRBV7-9, with D hard to call. The CDR3 extends over 17 amino acids. Germline CDR1 reads SEHNR; CDR2 reads FQNEAQ (reference sequence). Trimming took 3 bases from V and 3 from J, leaving 20 bases between them. In DNA form, the CDR3 reads TGTGCCAGCAGCTTCGTTCTGGCGGTTGAGTGGGAAGAGACCCAGTACTTC. Translation gives CASSFVLAVEWEETQYF.

The chain uses TRBV10-3 and TRBJ2-7; D gene ambiguous. Trimming left V 6 bases short and J 6 bases short, with 12 bases between. The germline gives CDR1 ENHRY, CDR2 SYGVKD. This CDR3 is 12 amino acids long. The CDR3 here is CAIRDLRGEQYF. Here the CDR3 DNA reads TGTGCCATCAGAGACCTGAGAGGCGAGCAGTACTTC.

V and J are TRBV5-1 and TRBJ2-1; a weak D match, TRBD2 (5 bases). V was pared by 4 bases and J by 8 bases, with 10 bases between. Germline CDR1 reads SGHRS; CDR2 reads YFSETQ. This CDR3 has 12 residues. CDR3 sequence reads: CASSREGYEQFF. The CDR3 DNA is TGCGCCAGCAGCCGAGAGGGCTATGAGCAGTTCTTC.

The chain has TRBV4-1 and TRBJ2-1; D gene unclear. Trimming stripped 0 bases from V and 6 bases from J, with 6 bases between. CDR1 is MGHRA and CDR2 is YSYEKL in the germline V gene. The CDR3 length is 13 residues. CDR3 residues: CASSQEPGNEQFF. As DNA, the CDR3 is TGCGCCAGCAGCCAAGAACCCGGCAATGAGCAGTTCTTC.

The chain carries TRBV5-6 and TRBJ1-1; D not certain. V dropped 2 bases and J dropped 2 bases, with 10 bases sitting between them. CDR3 length: 14 amino acids. Germline CDR1 reads SGHDT; CDR2 reads YYEEEE. The CDR3 region has the DNA TGTGCCAGCAGCTTAACCCCGTTTAACACTGAAGCTTTCTTT. Residues: CASSLTPFNTEAFF. Full variable domain (missing parts from reference TRBV5-6 and TRBJ1-1): DAGVTQSPTHLIKTRGQQVTLRCSPKSGHDTVSWYQQALGQGPQFIFQYYEEEERQRGNFPDRFSGHQFPNYSSELNVNALLLGDSALYLCASSLTPFNTEAFFGQGTRLTVV.

The chain recombines TRBV7-2 with TRBJ2-4; 7 bases are shared with TRBD1. Germline CDR1 SGHTA, CDR2 FQGNSA. The CDR3 consists of 16 residues. The V gene end was trimmed by 4 bases and the J gene end by 0 bases; junction bases not matched to a gene: 6. CDR3 sequence (DNA): TGTGCCAGCAGCTCACAGGGGTCCCTAGCCAAAAACATTCAGTACTTC. Its protein product is CASSSQGSLAKNIQYF.

The chain couples TRBV27 to TRBJ2-7; D is possibly TRBD2 (5 bases). CDR1 is MNHEY and CDR2 is SMNVEV in the germline V gene (reference sequence). This CDR3 spans 14 amino acids. Between the trimmed V and J ends, which lost 6 bases and 2 bases, there was a span of 14 bases. CDR3 in amino acids: CASSPGRETYEQYF. The CDR3 coding sequence is TGTGCCAGCAGCCCCGGCCGGGAAACCTACGAGCAGTACTTC.

This clone was seen just once. The genes are TRBV9 and TRBJ1-5; D unresolved. CDR1 is SGDLS, CDR2 YYNGEE, per germline. This CDR3 spans 13 amino acids. The V end lost 4 bases, the J end lost 0 bases, and 5 bases lay between the germline ends. CDR3 in DNA: TGTGCCAGCAGCCTAGATAGCAATCAGCCCCAGCATTTT. Its protein product is CASSLDSNQPQHF.

The gene calls are TRBV7-9 and TRBJ1-5; D unresolved. This CDR3 comprises 15 residues. Germline V lookup: CDR1 SEHNR, CDR2 FQNEAQ (reference sequence). The germline V and J ends were trimmed by 4 bases and 5 bases, with 15 bases remaining between them. In nucleotides, the CDR3 is TGTGCCAGCAGCTCCGCGGCGGGATCGGATCAGCCCCAGCATTTT. Translating gives CASSSAAGSDQPQHF.

The table lists this clone with a few counts. The same CDR3 can be traced to other DNA sequences in this sample. In DNA, the CDR3 is TGTGCCAGCAGCTGGTCCGGCACTGAAGCTTTCTTT. Residues: CASSWSGTEAFF. This rearrangement joins TRBV7-9 to TRBJ1-1; D gene unclear. The CDR3 consists of 12 residues. The germline V gene has CDR1 SEHNR and CDR2 FQNEAQ (reference sequence). Trimming cost V 4 bases and J 4 bases, with 7 bases left between them.

The chain employs TRBV10-1 and TRBJ2-3, with 13 bases lining up with TRBD2. Germline-derived CDR1 and CDR2 are WNHNN and SYGVQD (reference sequence). Losses at the gene ends were 3 bases for V and 8 bases for J; bases not matched to a gene: 8. The CDR3 extends over 16 amino acids. CDR3 residues: CASSEGLAGAGSTQYF. The CDR3 DNA sequence: TGCGCCAGCAGTGAAGGACTAGCGGGGGCGGGGAGTACGCAGTATTTT.

The chain carries TRBV27 and TRBJ2-1; D uncertain. V lost 5 bases and J 2 bases, leaving 10 bases between the germline ends. The CDR3 sequence is 14 residues long. The V gene's germline CDR1 is MNHEY and CDR2 SMNVEV (reference sequence). CDR3 protein: CASSRQAPYNEQFF. CDR3 nucleotides: TGTGCCAGCAGTCGGCAGGCCCCCTACAATGAGCAGTTCTTC.

This chain connects TRBV10-3 to TRBJ2-1, with D possibly matching TRBD1 (6 bases). The CDR3 spans 14 residues. CDR1 is ENHRY, CDR2 SYGVKD, per germline. V was shortened by 3 bases and J by 6 bases, with 12 bases between the two germline ends. This CDR3 is CAISERQEPNEQFF. CDR3 in DNA: TGTGCCATCAGTGAACGACAGGAGCCCAATGAGCAGTTCTTC.

The chain joins TRBV7-9 to TRBJ2-7; 9 nucleotides align to TRBD1. CDR3 length: 15 residues. The V and J ends lost 5 bases and 3 bases, in that order; junction bases with no gene match: 8. Germline-derived CDR1 and CDR2 are SEHNR and FQNEAQ (reference sequence). This CDR3 reads CASSGNRGLIYEQYF. CDR3 DNA sequence: TGTGCCAGCAGCGGAAACAGGGGGCTCATCTACGAGCAGTACTTC.

The chain employs TRBV19 and TRBJ2-7; 8 bases match TRBD1. CDR1 and CDR2 (germline): LNHDA, SQIVND (reference sequence). The trim removed 1 base at V and 4 bases at J, leaving 6 bases unmatched. The CDR3 spans 15 residues. Written as DNA, the CDR3 is TGTGCCAGTAGTATAGGTTGGACAGGGATATACGAGCAGTACTTC. It encodes CASSIGWTGIYEQYF.

The CDR3 coding sequence is TGTGCCAGCAGTTTCGCAGCATCCTACGAGCAGTACTTC. Its protein is CASSFAASYEQYF. The chain is built from TRBV28 and TRBJ2-7; D is ambiguous. Between the trimmed V and J ends, which lost 3 bases and 1 base, there was a span of 7 bases. The CDR3 consists of 13 residues. Germline loops: CDR1 MDHEN, CDR2 SYDVKM. The variable domain in full, completed from reference TRBV28 and TRBJ2-7, reads DVKVTQSSRYLVKRTGEKVFLECVQDMDHENMFWYRQDPGLGLRLIYFSYDVKMKEKGDIPEGYSVSREKKERFSLILESASTNQTSMYLCASSFAASYEQYFGPGTRLTVT.

The rearrangement uses TRBV28 and TRBJ1-1; the D is unclear. Trimming left V 6 bases short and J 1 base short, with 9 bases between. CDR3 length equals 13 residues. Germline CDR1 is MDHEN and CDR2 is SYDVKM. For the CDR3, the DNA is TGTGCCAGCAGGCCCATGGGGAACACTGAAGCTTTCTTT. Translating gives CASRPMGNTEAFF.

The V gene is TRBV28, the J gene TRBJ2-1, with 9 bases fitting TRBD1. This CDR3 region has 15 residues. The V and J ends lost 4 bases and 3 bases, in that order; junction bases with no gene match: 4. Germline V gene data show CDR1 as MDHEN and CDR2 as SYDVKM. CDR3 residues: CASSSRDRVYNEQFF. In DNA form, the CDR3 reads TGTGCCAGCAGTTCCCGGGACAGGGTCTACAATGAGCAGTTCTTC.

CDR3 sequence reads: CASSTGQGKGYGYTF. CDR3 sequence (DNA): TGTGCCAGCAGCACCGGACAGGGAAAAGGTTATGGCTACACCTTC. V usage is TRBV7-3 and J usage is TRBJ1-2, with 8 bases fitting TRBD1. V lost 5 bases to trimming and J lost 5 bases; unmatched junction nucleotides: 10. CDR1 is SGHTA and CDR2 is FQGTGA in the germline V gene. This CDR3 is 15 amino acids long.

The J gene is TRBJ2-7, the V gene TRBV6-5; TRBD2 aligns across 8 bases. Trimming took 0 bases from V and 5 from J; bases not matched to a gene: 9. The V gene's germline CDR1 is MNHEY and CDR2 SVGAGI. The CDR3 has 16 residues. The CDR3 sequence: CASSYSGGRPFHEQYF. DNA of the CDR3: TGTGCCAGCAGTTACTCGGGCGGGAGGCCCTTCCACGAGCAGTACTTC.

The gene calls are TRBV28 and TRBJ2-1; 9 nucleotides agree with TRBD2. The CDR3 is made up of 17 amino acids. V lost 7 bases and J lost 8; bases outside the gene matches: 18. Germline V CDR1 and CDR2: MDHEN, SYDVKM. CDR3 region: CASNNLDLAGGPYEQFF. DNA for the CDR3: TGTGCCAGCAACAACTTGGACCTGGCGGGAGGGCCGTATGAGCAGTTCTTC. The entire variable domain, with the rest obtained from reference TRBV28 and TRBJ2-1, is as follows: DVKVTQSSRYLVKRTGEKVFLECVQDMDHENMFWYRQDPGLGLRLIYFSYDVKMKEKGDIPEGYSVSREKKERFSLILESASTNQTSMYLCASNNLDLAGGPYEQFFGPGTRLTVL.

This clone has just one count. Within the sample, other DNA sequences also encode this same CDR3. The V gene is TRBV9, the J gene TRBJ2-7; no clear D. The CDR3 covers 14 residues. Germline V gene data show CDR1 as SGDLS and CDR2 as YYNGEE. V was cut by 0 bases and J by 2 bases, with 9 bases left in between. Written as DNA, the CDR3 is TGTGCCAGCAGCGTAGGGAGCTCTCCCTACGAGCAGTACTTC. As protein: CASSVGSSPYEQYF.

This rearrangement joins TRBV19 to TRBJ2-1, with TRBD1 as a possible D gene (5 bases). This CDR3 is 16 amino acids long. Germline CDR1 and CDR2: LNHDA and SQIVND (reference sequence). V was clipped by 5 bases and J by 4 bases, with 18 bases between them. CDR3: CASSPRLDNPYNEQFF. DNA of the CDR3: TGTGCCAGTAGTCCTCGACTGGACAACCCGTACAATGAGCAGTTCTTC.

The J gene is TRBJ2-1, the V gene TRBV19; no clear D gene. In germline, CDR1 is LNHDA, CDR2 SQIVND (reference sequence). The length of the CDR3 is 12 residues. Trimming cost V 3 bases and J 3 bases, with 3 bases left between them. CDR3 protein: CASSMHYNEQFF. The CDR3 region has the DNA TGTGCCAGTAGTATGCACTACAATGAGCAGTTCTTC.

This clone was detected a few times. The chain employs TRBV9 and TRBJ2-2; TRBD2 matches at 7 bases. CDR1 is SGDLS and CDR2 is YYNGEE in the germline V gene. The CDR3 covers 16 residues. After removal of 3 bases from V and 5 bases from J, the junction contained 10 bases not matched to a gene. DNA of the CDR3: TGTGCCAGCAGCGCACCCCTAGCGGAAAGGACCGGGGAGCTGTTTTTT. This translates into CASSAPLAERTGELFF. The whole variable domain, filled in from reference TRBV9 and TRBJ2-2, reads DSGVTQTPKHLITATGQRVTLRCSPRSGDLSVYWYQQSLDQGLQFLIQYYNGEERAKGNILERFSAQQFPDLHSELNLSSLELGDSALYFCASSAPLAERTGELFFGEGSRLTVL.

This sequence joins TRBV27 and TRBJ2-3; D is unresolved. The V end lost 0 bases, the J end lost 4 bases, and 11 bases lay between the germline ends. Per the germline V gene, CDR1 is MNHEY and CDR2 is SMNVEV (reference sequence). CDR3 length equals 15 residues. CDR3 loop: CASSLSIHGADTQYF. CDR3 coding DNA: TGTGCCAGCAGTTTATCGATACATGGAGCAGATACGCAGTATTTT.

This CDR3 reads CASSPRFRVSPLHF. CDR3 nucleotides: TGCGCCAGCAGCCCTCGTTTTAGGGTTTCACCCCTCCACTTT. The chain has TRBV4-3 and TRBJ1-6; D unclear. The V gene's germline CDR1 is LGHNA and CDR2 YSLEER. CDR3 length: 14 residues. The germline V and J ends were trimmed by 4 bases and 9 bases, with 13 bases remaining between them.

This chain uses TRBV15 with TRBJ2-3; 10 bases fit TRBD2. CDR3 size: 14 residues. With V trimmed by 6 bases and J by 3 bases, 3 bases remained unmatched. CDR1 LNHNV and CDR2 YYDKDF come from the germline V gene (reference sequence). CDR3 sequence (DNA): TGTGCCACCAGAGCTAGCGGGAGAACAGATACGCAGTATTTT. Residues: CATRASGRTDTQYF.